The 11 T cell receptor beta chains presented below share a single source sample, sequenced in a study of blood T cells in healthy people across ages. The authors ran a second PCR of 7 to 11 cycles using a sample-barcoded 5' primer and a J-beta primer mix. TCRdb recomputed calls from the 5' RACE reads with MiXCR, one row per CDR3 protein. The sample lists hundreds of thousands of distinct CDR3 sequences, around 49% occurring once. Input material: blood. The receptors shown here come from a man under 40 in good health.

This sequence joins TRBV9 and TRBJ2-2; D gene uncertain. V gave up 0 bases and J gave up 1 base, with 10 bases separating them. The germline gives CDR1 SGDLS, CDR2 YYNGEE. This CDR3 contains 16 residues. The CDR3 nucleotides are TGTGCCAGCAGCGTAGCTGCAGCCAGGAACACCGGGGAGCTGTTTTTT. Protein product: CASSVAAARNTGELFF.

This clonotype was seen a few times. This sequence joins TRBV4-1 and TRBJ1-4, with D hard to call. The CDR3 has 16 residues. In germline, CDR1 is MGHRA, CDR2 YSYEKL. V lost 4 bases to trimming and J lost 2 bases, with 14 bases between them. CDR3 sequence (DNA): TGCGCCAGCAGCCCCACACCGGGCGGTACTAATGAAAAACTGTTTTTT. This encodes CASSPTPGGTNEKLFF.

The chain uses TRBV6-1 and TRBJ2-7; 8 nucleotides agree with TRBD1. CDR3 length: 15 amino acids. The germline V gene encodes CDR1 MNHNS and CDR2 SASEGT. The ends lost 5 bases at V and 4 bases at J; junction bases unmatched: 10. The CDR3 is CASSMVQGVKYEQYF. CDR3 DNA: TGTGCCAGCAGTATGGTACAGGGGGTTAAGTACGAGCAGTACTTC.

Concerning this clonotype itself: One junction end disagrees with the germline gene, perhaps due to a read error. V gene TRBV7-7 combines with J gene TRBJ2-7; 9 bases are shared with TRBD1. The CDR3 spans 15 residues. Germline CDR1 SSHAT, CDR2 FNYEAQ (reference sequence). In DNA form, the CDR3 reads TGTGCTAGCAGCTTAAGCGGGACAGGGCAGTACGAGCAGTACTTC. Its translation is CASSLSGTGQYEQYF.

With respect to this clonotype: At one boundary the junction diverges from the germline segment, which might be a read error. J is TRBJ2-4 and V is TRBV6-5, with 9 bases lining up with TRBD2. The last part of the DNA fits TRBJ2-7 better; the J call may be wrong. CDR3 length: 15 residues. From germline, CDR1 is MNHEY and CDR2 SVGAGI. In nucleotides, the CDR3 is TGTGCCGGCAGTTACACTCAGCGGGGGGTCTCCGAGCAGTACTTC. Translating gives CAGSYTQRGVSEQYF.

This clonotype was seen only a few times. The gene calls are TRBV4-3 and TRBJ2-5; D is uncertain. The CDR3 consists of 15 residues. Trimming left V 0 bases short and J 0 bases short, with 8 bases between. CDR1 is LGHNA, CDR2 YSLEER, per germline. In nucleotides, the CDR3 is TGCGCCAGCAGCCAAGAGCCACGGTACCAAGAGACCCAGTACTTC. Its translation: CASSQEPRYQETQYF.

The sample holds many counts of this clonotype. CDR3 protein: CASSQVRDNEQFF. The CDR3 region has the DNA TGTGCCAGCAGCCAAGTTCGGGACAATGAGCAGTTCTTC. The genes are TRBV4-2 and TRBJ2-1; no reliable D call. V dropped 1 base and J dropped 5 bases, with 6 bases sitting between them. CDR1 and CDR2 (germline): LGHNA, YNFKEQ. The CDR3 runs 13 residues.

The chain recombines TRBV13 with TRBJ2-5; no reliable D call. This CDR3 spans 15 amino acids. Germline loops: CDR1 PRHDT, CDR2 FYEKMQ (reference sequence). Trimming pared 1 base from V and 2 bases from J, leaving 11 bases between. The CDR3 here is CASSLEPGRQETQYF. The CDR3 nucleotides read TGTGCCAGCAGCTTAGAACCGGGTAGACAAGAGACCCAGTACTTC.

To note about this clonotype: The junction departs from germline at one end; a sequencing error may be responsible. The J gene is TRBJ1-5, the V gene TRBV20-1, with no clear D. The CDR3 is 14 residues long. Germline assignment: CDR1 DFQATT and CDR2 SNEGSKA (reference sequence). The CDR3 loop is CSAREGGRKQPQHF. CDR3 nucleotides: TGCAGTGCTAGAGAAGGTGGGCGCAAGCAGCCCCAGCATTTT.

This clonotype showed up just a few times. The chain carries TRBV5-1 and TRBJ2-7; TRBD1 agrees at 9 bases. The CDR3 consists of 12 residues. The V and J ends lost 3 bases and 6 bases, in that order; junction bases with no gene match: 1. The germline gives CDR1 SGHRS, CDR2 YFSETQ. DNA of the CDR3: TGCGCCAGCAGCTGGGACAGGGCCGAGCAGTACTTC. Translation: CASSWDRAEQYF.

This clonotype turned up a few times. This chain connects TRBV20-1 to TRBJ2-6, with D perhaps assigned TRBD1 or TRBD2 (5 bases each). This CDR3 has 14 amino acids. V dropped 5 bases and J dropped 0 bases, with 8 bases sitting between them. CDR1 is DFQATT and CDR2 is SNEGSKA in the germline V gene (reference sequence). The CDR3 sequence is CSAGGGSGANVLTF. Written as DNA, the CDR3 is TGCAGTGCTGGGGGTGGCTCTGGGGCCAACGTCCTGACTTTC.